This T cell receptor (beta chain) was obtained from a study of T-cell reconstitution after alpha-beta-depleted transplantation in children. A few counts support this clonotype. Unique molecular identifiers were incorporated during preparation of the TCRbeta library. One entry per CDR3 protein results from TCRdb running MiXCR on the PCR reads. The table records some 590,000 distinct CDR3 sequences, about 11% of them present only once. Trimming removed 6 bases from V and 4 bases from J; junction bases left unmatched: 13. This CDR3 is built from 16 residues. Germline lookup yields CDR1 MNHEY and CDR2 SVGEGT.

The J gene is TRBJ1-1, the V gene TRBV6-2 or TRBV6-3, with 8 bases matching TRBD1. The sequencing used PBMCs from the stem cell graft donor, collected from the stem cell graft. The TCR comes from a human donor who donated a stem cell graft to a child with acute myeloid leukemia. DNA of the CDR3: TGTGCCAGCAGCCCTCGGACAGGGCCTCTGGGCACTGAAGCTTTCTTT. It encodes CASSPRTGPLGTEAFF.